This note documents a single T cell receptor beta chain sequence. V lost 0 bases, J lost 7 bases, and 4 bases lay in between. The germline V gene has CDR1 MNHNY and CDR2 SVGAGI (reference sequence). There are 12 residues in the CDR3. The data stem from a study of CD8+ T cells in alopecia areata. As the sequencing template, cDNA was produced by extracting RNA and reverse transcribing it. Repertoires were generated with immunoSEQ multiplex PCR, while TCRdb's copy carries only in-frame clones and drops some. The profile covers over 110,000 clones, with approximately 50% appearing a single time and 0.8% to 1% taken by the ten largest. Alopecia areata patients gave lesional scalp punch biopsies and peripheral blood samples.

This specimen was CD4+ T cells sorted from blood, taken at week 0. This chain connects TRBV6-6 to TRBJ2-4; D is uncertain. This TCR was sampled from a human donor with alopecia areata. In DNA, the CDR3 is TGTGCCAGCAGTTACTCAGGGAACATTCAGTACTTC. This gives the protein CASSYSGNIQYF.